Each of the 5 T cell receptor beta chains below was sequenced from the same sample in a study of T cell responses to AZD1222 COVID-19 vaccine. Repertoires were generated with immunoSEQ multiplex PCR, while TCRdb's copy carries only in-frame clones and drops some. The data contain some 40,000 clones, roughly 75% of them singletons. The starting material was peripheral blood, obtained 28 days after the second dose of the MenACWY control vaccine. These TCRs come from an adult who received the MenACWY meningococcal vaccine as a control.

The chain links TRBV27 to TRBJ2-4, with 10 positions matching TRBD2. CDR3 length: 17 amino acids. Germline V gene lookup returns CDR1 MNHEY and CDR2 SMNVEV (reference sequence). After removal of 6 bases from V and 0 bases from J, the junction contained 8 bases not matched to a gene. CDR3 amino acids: CASRSPRLAGAKNIQYF. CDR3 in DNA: TGTGCCAGCAGAAGTCCAAGACTAGCGGGAGCCAAAAACATTCAGTACTTC.

The CDR3 sequence is CASSKRPGNTIYF. Here the CDR3 DNA reads TGTGCCAGCAGTAAGAGGCCTGGAAACACCATATATTTT. The chain carries TRBV12-3 or TRBV12-4 and TRBJ1-3; D remains ambiguous. The CDR3 length is 13 residues. The V end lost 5 bases, the J end lost 2 bases, and 7 bases lay between the germline ends.

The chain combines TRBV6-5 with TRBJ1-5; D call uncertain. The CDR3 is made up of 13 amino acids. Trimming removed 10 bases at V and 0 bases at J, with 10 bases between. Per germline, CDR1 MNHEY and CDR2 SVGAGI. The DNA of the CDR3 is TGTGCCACCCTAATGGTTAGCAATCAGCCCCAGCATTTT. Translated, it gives CATLMVSNQPQHF.

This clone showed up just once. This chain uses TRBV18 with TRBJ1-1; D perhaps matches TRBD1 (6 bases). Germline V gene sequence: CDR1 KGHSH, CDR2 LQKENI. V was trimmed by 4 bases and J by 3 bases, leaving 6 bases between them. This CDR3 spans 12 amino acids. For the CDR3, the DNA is TGTGCCAGCTCACAGGGGGACACTGAAGCTTTCTTT. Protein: CASSQGDTEAFF.

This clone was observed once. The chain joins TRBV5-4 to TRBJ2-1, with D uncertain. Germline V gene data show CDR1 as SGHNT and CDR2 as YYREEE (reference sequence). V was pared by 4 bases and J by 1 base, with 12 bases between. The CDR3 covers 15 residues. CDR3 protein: CASSPSTGSYNEQFF. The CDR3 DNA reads TGTGCCAGCAGCCCGTCGACGGGTTCCTACAATGAGCAGTTCTTC.